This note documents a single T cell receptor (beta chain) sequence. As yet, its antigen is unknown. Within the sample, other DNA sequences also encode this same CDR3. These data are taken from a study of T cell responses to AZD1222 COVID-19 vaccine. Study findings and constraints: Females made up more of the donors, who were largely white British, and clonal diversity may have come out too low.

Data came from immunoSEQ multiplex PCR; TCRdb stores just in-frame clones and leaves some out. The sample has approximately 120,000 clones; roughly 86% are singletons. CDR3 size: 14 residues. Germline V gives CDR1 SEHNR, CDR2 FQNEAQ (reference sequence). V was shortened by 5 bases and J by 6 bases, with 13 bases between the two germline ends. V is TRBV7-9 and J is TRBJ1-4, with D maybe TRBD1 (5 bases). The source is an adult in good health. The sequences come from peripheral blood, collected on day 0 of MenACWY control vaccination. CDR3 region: CASSPGTGDEKLFF. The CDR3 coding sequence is TGTGCCAGCAGCCCCGGGACGGGTGATGAAAAACTGTTTTTT.